The count of the clone carrying this TCR beta chain is one. Its cognate antigen is unknown. The CDR3 does not end in the conserved phenylalanine or tryptophan, so this is likely a read error. This entry comes from a study of tumor-infiltrating lymphocytes in primary liver carcinoma. Findings and limits, study-wide: Tumor region pairs overlapped more than did tumor-adjacent and tumor-blood pairs.

Total RNA and DNA came together from roughly 20-30 mg of bulk tissue without cell sorting. All tumor specimens exceeded 75% viable tumor cells. TCR beta cDNA was made from 500 ng total RNA with a constant-region primer. ARM-PCR was slightly modified, and three nested multiplex PCR rounds with it gave rise to the TCR beta libraries. Researchers ran the first two PCR rounds for roughly 11 cycles each with TRBV1-TRBV30 forward primers and a C-beta reverse primer. A single record per CDR3 protein comes from TCRdb applying MiXCR to the multiplex PCR reads. The sample gives about 190,000 distinct CDR3 sequences, around four fifths of which show up once; around a sixth is in the top ten. Per the germline V gene, CDR1 is SGHNT and CDR2 is YENEEA. The CDR3 consists of 14 residues.

The rearrangement links TRBV11-3 to TRBJ2-1, with D hard to call. The receptor's source is a man aged 35 to 55 with primary liver carcinoma and hepatitis B virus infection. The sample was tumor tissue from primary liver carcinoma. The chain's CDR3 is CVSSFAGPYNEQFI. As DNA, the CDR3 is TGTGTCAGCAGCTTCGCCGGCCCTTACAATGAGCAGTTCATC.